These 8 T cell receptor beta chains originate from one sample sequenced in a study of T cell responses to AZD1222 COVID-19 vaccine. Profiled with immunoSEQ multiplex PCR; TCRdb holds only in-frame clones, not every one. The sample has roughly 140,000 clones; roughly 91% are singletons. Here the sequenced sample was peripheral blood, taken on day 0 of AZD1222 vaccination. The receptors derive from an adult in good health.

The J gene is TRBJ1-2, the V gene TRBV9; D perhaps matches TRBD1 (5 bases). Between the trimmed V and J ends, which lost 4 bases and 2 bases, there was a span of 15 bases. Germline assignment: CDR1 SGDLS and CDR2 YYNGEE. This CDR3 region has 15 residues. The CDR3 sequence: CASSPGGDLNYGYTF. The DNA for the CDR3 is TGTGCCAGCAGCCCGGGCGGGGACTTAAACTATGGCTACACCTTC.

V gene TRBV6-5 combines with J gene TRBJ2-2; a possible D gene is TRBD2 (5 bases). CDR1 is MNHEY and CDR2 is SVGAGI in the germline V gene. The CDR3 runs to 14 residues. Between the trimmed V and J ends, which lost 6 bases and 6 bases, there was a span of 14 bases. The CDR3 loop reads CASRFGVQPGELFF. The CDR3 region has the DNA TGTGCCAGCAGGTTCGGGGTACAGCCCGGGGAGCTGTTTTTT.

The genes are TRBV3-1 (or the pseudogene TRBV3-2) and TRBJ1-1; maybe TRBD1 (5 bases). Germline V gives CDR1 LGHDT, CDR2 YNNKEL (reference sequence). The CDR3 contains 13 residues. V lost 2 bases and J lost 5, with 9 bases in between. In DNA, the CDR3 is TGTGCCAGCAGCCAAAACTGGGGGACTGAAGCTTTCTTT. It yields the protein CASSQNWGTEAFF.

The chain combines TRBV4-2 with TRBJ2-2; perhaps TRBD2 as D (7 bases). Germline lookup yields CDR1 LGHNA and CDR2 YNFKEQ. CDR3 length: 17 amino acids. Trimming removed 1 base from V and 3 bases from J, with 15 bases in between. CDR3 amino acids: CASSQGLAGAYTGELFF. DNA for the CDR3: TGTGCCAGCAGCCAAGGGTTGGCGGGGGCGTACACCGGGGAGCTGTTTTTT.

The CDR3 reads CASSSYRASTEAFF. The CDR3 DNA is TGTGCCAGCAGCAGTTACAGGGCGTCCACTGAAGCTTTCTTT. This sequence joins TRBV21-1 and TRBJ1-1; the D call in the table, TRBD1, was not verified against the DNA. TRBV21-1 corresponds to a pseudogene. CDR3 size: 14 residues.

J is TRBJ2-4 and V is TRBV6-5; the D gene could be TRBD1 or TRBD2 (5 bases each). This CDR3 is 13 amino acids long. Germline loops: CDR1 MNHEY, CDR2 SVGAGI. V was cut by 6 bases and J by 5 bases, with 11 bases left in between. This CDR3 reads CASRGTAENIQYF. For the CDR3, the DNA is TGTGCCAGCAGAGGGACGGCTGAAAACATTCAGTACTTC.

In DNA, the CDR3 is TGCGCCAGCAGCCAAGATGTACAACGGGTACAGGCTTTCTTT. Translated, it gives CASSQDVQRVQAFF. The chain recombines TRBV4-1 with TRBJ1-1; D not certain. Germline V gene data show CDR1 as MGHRA and CDR2 as YSYEKL. The CDR3 spans 14 residues. Trimming removed 0 bases at V and 11 bases at J, with 16 bases between.

This clone was found once. The chain couples TRBV11-2 to TRBJ2-3; D is possibly TRBD1 (6 bases). This CDR3 comprises 16 residues. V was pared by 1 base and J by 1 base, with 12 bases between. Germline CDR1 reads SGHAT; CDR2 reads FQNNGV. CDR3 sequence reads: CASSLAPQGGTDTQYF. The DNA for the CDR3 is TGTGCCAGCAGCTTAGCCCCACAGGGCGGCACAGATACGCAGTATTTT.